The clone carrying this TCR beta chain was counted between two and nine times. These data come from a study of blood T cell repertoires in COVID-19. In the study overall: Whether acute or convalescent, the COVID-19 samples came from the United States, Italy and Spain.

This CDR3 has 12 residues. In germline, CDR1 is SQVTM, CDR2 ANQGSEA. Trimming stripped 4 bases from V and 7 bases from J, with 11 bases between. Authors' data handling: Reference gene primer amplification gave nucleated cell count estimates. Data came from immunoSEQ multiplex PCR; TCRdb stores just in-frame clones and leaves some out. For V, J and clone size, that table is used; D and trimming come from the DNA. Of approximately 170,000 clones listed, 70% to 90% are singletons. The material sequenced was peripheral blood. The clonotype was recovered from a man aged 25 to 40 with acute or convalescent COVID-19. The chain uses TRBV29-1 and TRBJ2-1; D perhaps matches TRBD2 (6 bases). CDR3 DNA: TGCAGCGTTGTACGGGGGAGTAATGAGCAGTTCTTC. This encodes CSVVRGSNEQFF.